This TCR beta chain was sequenced in a study of Ad26.COV2.S vaccination and SARS-CoV-2 variants. Study information: Dosing was one shot or two shots 56 days apart. Study conclusions and caveats: Participants given vaccine showed non-spike TCR breadth similar to that of placebo recipients.

Remarks on this clone: Its cognate antigen is unknown.

Libraries were prepared by immunoSEQ multiplex PCR; TCRdb keeps only in-frame clonotypes and omits some of them. The sample contains some 320,000 clones, around 83% of which appear only once. The V gene lost 5 bases and the J gene lost 0 bases, with 18 bases spanning the gap. The germline V gene has CDR1 SGHRS and CDR2 YFSETQ. The CDR3 contains 17 residues. Documented treatment: around 19 received Ad26.COV2.S at low or high dose, single or two shots; a few received placebo; per-sample allocation not given. The samples were gathered on day 63 after the first injection of vaccine or placebo. An 18-55-year-old adult in Boston served as donor. In the vaccine, an Ad26 vector expressed the SARS-CoV-2 spike of the Wuhan strain.

Sequenced material: peripheral blood, taken in a trial of Ad26.COV2.S vaccine versus placebo. The chain couples TRBV5-1 to TRBJ2-1, with D hard to call. This receptor was obtained from a person between 18 and 65 years old who received the Ad26.COV2.S COVID-19 vaccine or a placebo. CDR3 DNA sequence: TGCGCCAGCAGTCGAGACCCTTCGGGCGGCTCCTACAATGAGCAGTTCTTC. This sequence encodes CASSRDPSGGSYNEQFF.